This TCR beta chain was found in a study of shared T cell receptors in the human thymus. Profiling relied on immunoSEQ multiplex PCR, and the TCRdb table lists in-frame clones only, not all of them. The data show about 380,000 clones, more than 85% seen once. The CDR3 sequence is 11 residues long. V was pared by 4 bases and J by 5 bases, with 3 bases between. This receptor was obtained from a human donor. What was sequenced was thymocytes. The chain has TRBV5-3 and TRBJ1-4, with D unresolved. TRBV5-3 qualifies as an ORF whose function is uncertain. The CDR3 region is CARSPNEKLFF. The CDR3 DNA sequence: TGTGCCAGAAGCCCGAATGAAAAACTGTTTTTT.